The rows below give T cell receptor beta chains drawn from one sample of a study of beta chain features in type 1 diabetes. Using immunoSEQ multiplex PCR, the repertoire was profiled, and TCRdb retains in-frame clones only, with some absent. Found here are 150,000 to 170,000 clones, under 9.5% of them singletons; the top ten hold 0.55% to 0.75%. Sequencing was done on a sample of central memory CD4+ T cells from blood. These receptors all come from a man between 18 and 29 years old in good health. CDR3s include the opening cysteine and the closing phenylalanine or tryptophan. A D gene is named only where the DNA matches it firmly. Size is omitted from some rows. Given values are once, few, many or a class for expanded clones.

clone size,D gene,J gene,V gene,CDR3 DNA,CDR3 protein
-,-,TRBJ1-1,TRBV7-9,TGTGCCAGCAGCTTAGCGCTGGGCGTCTTAACTGAAGCTTTCTTT,CASSLALGVLTEAFF
few,TRBD2,TRBJ2-3,TRBV2,TGTGCCAGCAGCCCTACGACTAGCGGGAGTGATACGCAGTATTTT,CASSPTTSGSDTQYF
few,-,TRBJ2-3,TRBV7-2,TGTGCCAGCAGCTTAGGAGGAGCGCCCTTAACTAGCACAGATACGCAGTATTTT,CASSLGGAPLTSTDTQYF
few,-,TRBJ2-3,TRBV7-9,TGTGCCAGCAGCCAAACCTGGGGAGGCGCAGATACGCAGTATTTT,CASSQTWGGADTQYF
-,TRBD1,TRBJ2-1,TRBV5-4,TGTGCCTCACAAGGGACAGGGGTCTACAATGAGCAGTTCTTC,CASQGTGVYNEQFF
many,TRBD1,TRBJ1-5,TRBV30,TGTGCCTGGGCGAGACAGGGGGGTCAGCCCCAGCATTTT,CAWARQGGQPQHF
-,TRBD1,TRBJ2-3,TRBV7-3,TGTGCCAGCAGCACTGGACAGGGCCGCATGGATACGCAGTATTTT,CASSTGQGRMDTQYF
-,TRBD1,TRBJ2-7,TRBV7-9,TGTGCCAGCAGCTTAGGCGGCAGGGGGATTTACGAGCAGTACTTC,CASSLGGRGIYEQYF
-,TRBD2,TRBJ2-1,TRBV7-3,TGTGCCAGCAGCGTACGGTGGACTAGCTCCTACAATGAGCAGTTCTTC,CASSVRWTSSYNEQFF
few,TRBD2,TRBJ2-2,TRBV30,TGTGCCTGGGGGCACGGGGGGGGAGGCACCGGGGAGCTGTTTTTT,CAWGHGGGGTGELFF
-,TRBD2,TRBJ2-2,TRBV7-2,TGTGCCAGCAGCTTTCTCCAGGGAGGGACCGGGGAGCTGTTTTTT,CASSFLQGGTGELFF
few,TRBD1,TRBJ2-5,TRBV27,TGTGCCAGCAGTTTTGGGACAGGGGGCGCCGGAGAGACCCAGTACTTC,CASSFGTGGAGETQYF
few,-,TRBJ1-5,TRBV2,TGTGCCAGCAGTCCCGGTTACAATCAGCCCCAGCATTTT,CASSPGYNQPQHF
few,-,TRBJ1-2,TRBV5-1,TGCGCCAGCAGCTGGGGCTTTGGACAGCAGTATGGCTACACCTTC,CASSWGFGQQYGYTF
-,TRBD2,TRBJ2-2,TRBV2,TGTGCCACGTACACCCGACTAGCGACCACCGGGGAGCTGTTTTTT,CATYTRLATTGELFF
-,TRBD1,TRBJ1-2,TRBV5-6,TGTGCCAGCAGCCCAGCAGGGGGGCTCTTTGACTATGGCTACACCTTC,CASSPAGGLFDYGYTF
-,-,TRBJ1-6,TRBV5-1,TGCGCCAGCAGCTTGGGACAGAGCAATTCACCCCTCCACTTT,CASSLGQSNSPLHF
-,TRBD1,TRBJ1-1,TRBV5-4,TGTGCCAGCAGCTCCGACAGGGGCACTGAAGCTTTCTTT,CASSSDRGTEAFF
many,TRBD2,TRBJ2-1,TRBV9,TGTGCCAGCAGCGTTAGTAGCGGGAGTCGAGGGAATGAGCAGTTCTTC,CASSVSSGSRGNEQFF
many,-,TRBJ2-7,TRBV7-2,TGTGCCAGCAGCTTTGGACAGACGTCCTACGAGCAGTACTTC,CASSFGQTSYEQYF
few,TRBD1,TRBJ2-7,TRBV5-6,TGTGCCAGCAGCCCCGACAGGGGCGAAAACTACGAGCAGTACTTC,CASSPDRGENYEQYF
-,-,TRBJ2-7,TRBV21-1,TGTGCCAGCAGCAAAGTTGGCCGTGACGAGCAGTACTTC,CASSKVGRDEQYF
few,-,TRBJ1-5,TRBV7-2,TGTGCCAGCAGCTTCACAGGGTTTCAGCCCCAGCATTTT,CASSFTGFQPQHF
-,-,TRBJ2-7,TRBV5-1,TGCGCCAGCAGCCTGGGGCGGCAAGACGAGCAGTACTTC,CASSLGRQDEQYF
few,-,TRBJ2-5,TRBV6-5,TGTGCCAGCAGTTACCGGACAGAGTACCAAGAGACCCAGTACTTC,CASSYRTEYQETQYF
-,-,TRBJ1-1,TRBV5-4,TGTGCCAGCAGCTCAGCCGAGCAAGGAGGCACTGAAGCTTTCTTT,CASSSAEQGGTEAFF
many,TRBD1,TRBJ2-1,TRBV29-1,TGCAGCGCCCAACCGGGACAGGGAAATGAGCAGTTCTTC,CSAQPGQGNEQFF
-,-,TRBJ2-5,TRBV7-2,TGTGCCAGCAGCTTAGCTGGGAGGTGGGAGACCCAGTACTTC,CASSLAGRWETQYF
many,TRBD2,TRBJ2-7,TRBV28,TGTGCCAGCAGTCTTACCGGACTAGCGGGAGTCTACGAGCAGTACTTC,CASSLTGLAGVYEQYF
-,TRBD2,TRBJ2-5,TRBV5-8,TGTGCCAGCAGCTTAGGTGTGGGTAGCGGGACTCAAGAGACCCAGTACTTC,CASSLGVGSGTQETQYF
few,-,TRBJ1-4,TRBV30,TGTGCCTGGAACGGAGGGGTTAGTGAAAAACTGTTTTTT,CAWNGGVSEKLFF
-,TRBD2,TRBJ2-1,TRBV5-8,TGTGCCAGCAGCTTAACGGCTAGCGGGAGTAGGGGTGAGCAGTTCTTC,CASSLTASGSRGEQFF
few,-,TRBJ2-7,TRBV28,TGTGCCAGCAGTTACGCAGTTGCGGGACGGTCCTACGAGCAGTACTTC,CASSYAVAGRSYEQYF
many,-,TRBJ2-7,TRBV30,TGTGCCTGGAATCTCTACTCCTACGAGCAGTACTTC,CAWNLYSYEQYF
-,-,TRBJ1-4,TRBV4-2,TGTGCCAGCAGCCCTGGTTCGGTGGAGTCAAATGAAAAACTGTTTTTT,CASSPGSVESNEKLFF
-,TRBD1,TRBJ1-3,TRBV29-1,TGCAGCGTTGTATGGGACAGCTCTGGAAACACCATATATTTT,CSVVWDSSGNTIYF
few,TRBD1,TRBJ1-1,TRBV2,TGTGCCAGCAGTGATCAGGGGGTCACTGAAGCTTTCTTT,CASSDQGVTEAFF
few,-,TRBJ2-7,TRBV5-1,TGCGCCAGCAAAAGGGACACCACGTCCTACGAGCAGTACTTC,CASKRDTTSYEQYF
few,-,TRBJ2-7,TRBV11-3,TGTGCCAGCAGCTCGGGACACGGGACCTACGAGCAGTACTTC,CASSSGHGTYEQYF
few,TRBD2,TRBJ2-5,TRBV5-1,TGCGCCAGCAGCCTAGGAGCGGGGGTAGAGACCCAGTACTTC,CASSLGAGVETQYF
few,TRBD2,TRBJ2-5,TRBV7-6,TGTGCCAGCAGCTCACCCGGGACTAGCGGGACTCGGGGGACCCAGTACTTC,CASSSPGTSGTRGTQYF
few,TRBD2,TRBJ2-1,TRBV30,TGTGCCTGGAGTTACGGGCGGGAGGGGGAGCAGTTCTTC,CAWSYGREGEQFF
few,-,TRBJ1-3,TRBV9,TGTGCCAGCAGCGCAGGGCGGGGGGATGGAAACACCATATATTTT,CASSAGRGDGNTIYF
-,-,TRBJ2-5,TRBV5-1,TGCGCCAGCAGCTTGGGGCCCTCAACAGGGGAGACCCAGTACTTC,CASSLGPSTGETQYF
-,TRBD2,TRBJ2-1,TRBV9,TGTGCCAGCAGCGTAGGGACTAGCGGGATAAATGAGCAGTTCTTC,CASSVGTSGINEQFF
few,-,TRBJ1-5,TRBV11-1,TGTGCCAGCAGCCCCAATACAGGGACCAATCAGCCCCAGCATTTT,CASSPNTGTNQPQHF
-,TRBD2,TRBJ2-2,TRBV28,TGTGCCAGCAGTTTGGGGGGGGCGAACACCGGGGAGCTGTTTTTT,CASSLGGANTGELFF
-,-,TRBJ1-1,TRBV5-6,TGTGCCAGCAGCTTGGGCAGGCACCACCAAGCTTTCTTT,CASSLGRHHQAFF
few,-,TRBJ2-2,TRBV30,TGTGCCTGGCTTGGGGCTCTTCGGACCGGGGAGCTGTTTTTT,CAWLGALRTGELFF
few,-,TRBJ2-2,TRBV5-6,TGTGCCAGCAACGCCTACAGGAACACCGGGGAGCTGTTTTTT,CASNAYRNTGELFF
-,TRBD1,TRBJ1-1,TRBV2,TGTGCCAGCAGTGTAGACAGGGGGTTCGAAGCTTTCTTT,CASSVDRGFEAFF